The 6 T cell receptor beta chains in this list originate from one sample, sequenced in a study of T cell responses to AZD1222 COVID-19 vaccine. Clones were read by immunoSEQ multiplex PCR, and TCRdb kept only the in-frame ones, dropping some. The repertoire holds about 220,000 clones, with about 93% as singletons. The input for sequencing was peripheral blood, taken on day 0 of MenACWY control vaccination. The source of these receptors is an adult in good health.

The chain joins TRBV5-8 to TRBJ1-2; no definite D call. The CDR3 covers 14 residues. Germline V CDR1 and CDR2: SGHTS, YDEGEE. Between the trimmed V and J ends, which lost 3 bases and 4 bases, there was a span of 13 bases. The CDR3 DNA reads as TGTGCCAGCAGCTCACGGGCCTGGGGCTATGGCTACACCTTC. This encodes CASSSRAWGYGYTF.

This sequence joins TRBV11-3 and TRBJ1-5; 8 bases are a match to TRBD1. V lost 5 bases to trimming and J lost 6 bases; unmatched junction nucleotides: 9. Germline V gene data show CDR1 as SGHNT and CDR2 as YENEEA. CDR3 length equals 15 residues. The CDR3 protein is CASSQRQGSGQPQHF. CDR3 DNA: TGTGCCAGCAGCCAGAGACAGGGGAGCGGTCAGCCCCAGCATTTT.

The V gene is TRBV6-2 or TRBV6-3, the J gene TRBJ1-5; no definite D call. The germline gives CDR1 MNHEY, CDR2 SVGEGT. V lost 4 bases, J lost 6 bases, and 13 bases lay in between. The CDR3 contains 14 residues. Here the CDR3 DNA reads TGTGCCAGCAGTTTCCTAAGGACGGGTCAGCCCCAGCATTTT. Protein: CASSFLRTGQPQHF.

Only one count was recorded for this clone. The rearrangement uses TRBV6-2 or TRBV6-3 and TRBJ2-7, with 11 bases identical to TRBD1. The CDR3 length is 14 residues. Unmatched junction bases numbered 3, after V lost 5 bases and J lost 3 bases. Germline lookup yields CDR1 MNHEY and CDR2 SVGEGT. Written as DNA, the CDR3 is TGTGCCAGCAGTCGCGGGACAGGGGGCTACGAGCAGTACTTC. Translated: CASSRGTGGYEQYF.

This chain's CDR3 is CASRPTGGGQYF. The DNA for the CDR3 is TGTGCCAGCAGGCCCACGGGGGGGGGTCAGTATTTT. The chain combines TRBV12-3 or TRBV12-4 with TRBJ2-3; 8 positions match TRBD2. The CDR3 has 12 amino acids. The ends lost 6 bases at V and 12 bases at J; junction bases unmatched: 8.

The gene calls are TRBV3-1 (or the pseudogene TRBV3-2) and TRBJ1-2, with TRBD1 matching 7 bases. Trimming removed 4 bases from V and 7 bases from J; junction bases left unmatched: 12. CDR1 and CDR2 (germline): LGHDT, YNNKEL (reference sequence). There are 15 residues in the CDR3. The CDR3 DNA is TGTGCCAGCAGCCTCTCGGGACAGCCGTCGTTTGGCTACACCTTC. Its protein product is CASSLSGQPSFGYTF.